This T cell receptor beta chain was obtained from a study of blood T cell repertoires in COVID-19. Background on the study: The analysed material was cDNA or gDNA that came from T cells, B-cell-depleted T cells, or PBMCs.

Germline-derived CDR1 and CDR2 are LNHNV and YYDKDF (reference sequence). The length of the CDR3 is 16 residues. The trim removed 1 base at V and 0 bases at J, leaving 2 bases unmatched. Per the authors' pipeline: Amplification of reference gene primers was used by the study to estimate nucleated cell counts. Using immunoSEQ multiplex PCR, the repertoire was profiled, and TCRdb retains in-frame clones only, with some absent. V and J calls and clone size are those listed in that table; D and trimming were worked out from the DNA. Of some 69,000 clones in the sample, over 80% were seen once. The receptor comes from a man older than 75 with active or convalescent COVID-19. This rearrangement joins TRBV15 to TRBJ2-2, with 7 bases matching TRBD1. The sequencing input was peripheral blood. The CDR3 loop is CATSRGDRANTGELFF. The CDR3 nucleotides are TGTGCCACCAGCAGAGGAGACAGGGCGAACACCGGGGAGCTGTTTTTT.